The clone carrying this T cell receptor beta chain was detected many times. The CDR3 spans 13 residues. V shed 2 bases and J shed 5 bases, with 9 bases lying between them. CDR1 is SGHRS and CDR2 is YFSETQ in the germline V gene. The authors prepared the TCRbeta library with unique molecular identifiers. A single record per CDR3 protein comes from TCRdb applying MiXCR to the PCR reads. The sample records 83,000 or so distinct CDR3 sequences, 7.5% to 9.5% being singletons. This sample was included in a study of T-cell reconstitution after alpha-beta-depleted transplantation in children. V is TRBV5-1 and J is TRBJ2-3; possible D gene TRBD2, 5 bases. The clonotype comes from a human donor who donated a stem cell graft to a child with congenital amegakaryocytic thrombocytopenia. The starting material was PBMCs from the stem cell graft donor, obtained from the stem cell graft. The CDR3 is CASSFRTLDTQYF. CDR3 DNA: TGCGCCAGCAGCTTTCGGACTCTAGATACGCAGTATTTT.